These 16 T cell receptor beta chains share one sample of origin, sequenced in a study of beta chain features in type 1 diabetes (dated by TCRdb to the late 2010s). The library was built by means of the immunoSEQ multiplex PCR assay. The entire amount of isolated RNA was reverse transcribed using the High Capacity cDNA Reverse Transcription Kit, so the sequenced TCRB transcripts were expressed ones. The source is immuneACCESS, and TCRdb retained only in-frame sequences with V and J called. Part of the clones is not carried over; for the studies checked, unresolved V genes explain less than half of this, and the remainder is unexplained. This sample gives over 150,000 clones in total; about 8.5% of them show up just once. Of the sample, about 0.6% is held by the ten largest clones. Sample: central memory CD4+ T cells from blood. These receptors originate from a man aged 18 to 30 in good health.

This clone turned up a few times. This rearrangement joins TRBV4-2 to TRBJ2-3; the match to TRBD1 covers 10 bases. From germline, CDR1 is LGHNA and CDR2 YNFKEQ. J gave up 1 base and V 0 bases, and 4 bases lay outside the gene matches. The CDR3 is made up of 17 amino acids. The CDR3, as DNA: TGTGCCAGCAGCCAAGAAGGAGGACAGGGGGGCACAGATACGCAGTATTTT. Translating gives CASSQEGGQGGTDTQYF.

This clone was counted a few times. The V call is TRBV19, the J call TRBJ1-1; a weak D match, TRBD1 (6 bases). Between the trimmed V and J ends, which lost 3 bases and 3 bases, there was a span of 8 bases. The germline V gene has CDR1 LNHDA and CDR2 SQIVND (reference sequence). CDR3 length: 13 residues. CDR3 sequence reads: CASSIKGDTEAFF. Here the CDR3 DNA reads TGTGCCAGTAGTATCAAGGGGGACACTGAAGCTTTCTTT.

On this clone: The germline gene is not matched at one end of the junction; a read error may be the cause. The DNA of the CDR3 is TGTGCTAGCAGCTTGTTGGCGAGCGGGAGTCAGGATGAGCAGTTCTTC. Translation: CASSLLASGSQDEQFF. The chain has TRBV7-7 and TRBJ2-1, with TRBD2 matching over 8 bases. The CDR3 contains 16 residues. The germline V gene encodes CDR1 SSHAT and CDR2 FNYEAQ (reference sequence). Combining the CDR3 with reference TRBV7-7 and TRBJ2-1 gives the whole variable domain GAGVSQSPRYKVTKRGQDVTLRCDPISSHATLYWYQQALGQGPEFLTYFNYEAQPDKSGLPSDRFSAERPEGSISTLTIQRTEQRDSAMYRCASSLLASGSQDEQFFGPGTRLTVL.

This clone was observed a handful of times. The sample contains more than one DNA sequence encoding this CDR3. V and J are TRBV5-6 and TRBJ1-5; maybe TRBD1 (5 bases). V was shortened by 0 bases and J by 3 bases, with 7 bases between the two germline ends. The germline V gene has CDR1 SGHDT and CDR2 YYEEEE. This CDR3 has 14 residues. Here the CDR3 reads CASSLAGYNQPQHF. CDR3 in DNA: TGTGCCAGCAGCTTGGCAGGGTACAATCAGCCCCAGCATTTT.

The rearrangement uses TRBV7-2 and TRBJ2-3, with D uncertain. This CDR3 has 13 residues. Trimming pared 2 bases from V and 6 bases from J, leaving 9 bases between. The germline V gene encodes CDR1 SGHTA and CDR2 FQGNSA. DNA of the CDR3: TGTGCCAGCAGCTTATTGGCAGCGGATACGCAGTATTTT. Protein product: CASSLLAADTQYF.

V is TRBV6-1 and J is TRBJ2-5; 9 bases map to TRBD1. This CDR3 comprises 15 residues. J gave up 4 bases and V 1 base, and 4 bases lay outside the gene matches. Germline-derived CDR1 and CDR2 are MNHNS and SASEGT. CDR3 bases: TGTGCCAGCAGTGAAGACAGGGGGCGAGGAGAGACCCAGTACTTC. Translated, it gives CASSEDRGRGETQYF.

The rearrangement links TRBV28 to TRBJ2-7; maybe TRBD1 (5 bases). CDR1 and CDR2 (germline): MDHEN, SYDVKM. V lost 7 bases, J lost 4 bases, and 17 bases lay in between. CDR3 length: 14 amino acids. In DNA form, the CDR3 reads TGTGCCAGCAACGGAGACAAAGGGGCTTACGAGCAGTACTTC. Amino acid sequence: CASNGDKGAYEQYF.

The genes are TRBV28 and TRBJ2-3; the match to TRBD2 covers 8 bases. This CDR3 has 17 residues. CDR1 is MDHEN, CDR2 SYDVKM, per germline. V shed 5 bases, J shed 3 bases, and the junction held 13 bases outside the gene matches. CDR3 residues: CASSTTGGLDYTDTQYF. CDR3 coding DNA: TGTGCCAGCAGTACTACCGGGGGACTAGACTATACAGATACGCAGTATTTT. The full variable domain, rest sourced from reference TRBV28 and TRBJ2-3, is DVKVTQSSRYLVKRTGEKVFLECVQDMDHENMFWYRQDPGLGLRLIYFSYDVKMKEKGDIPEGYSVSREKKERFSLILESASTNQTSMYLCASSTTGGLDYTDTQYFGPGTRLTVL.

This clone appeared a few times. The V call is TRBV9, the J call TRBJ2-3; perhaps TRBD1 as D (6 bases). V lost 0 bases to trimming and J lost 5 bases, with 10 bases between them. Germline CDR1 reads SGDLS; CDR2 reads YYNGEE. The CDR3 is made up of 14 amino acids. CDR3 sequence (DNA): TGTGCCAGCAGCGTAGGGGGGCATGAAGATACGCAGTATTTT. As protein: CASSVGGHEDTQYF.

Only a few counts were recorded for this clone. V usage is TRBV2 and J usage is TRBJ2-5, with TRBD2 identical over 9 bases. Trimming took 6 bases from V and 5 from J; bases not matched to a gene: 10. Per the germline V gene, CDR1 is SNHLY and CDR2 is FYNNEI. This CDR3 contains 15 residues. The CDR3 spells CASRNGTSSWETQYF. CDR3 DNA sequence: TGTGCCAGCAGGAATGGGACTAGCAGTTGGGAGACCCAGTACTTC.

In its sample, this clone was seen a few times. J is TRBJ1-2 and V is TRBV7-9, with TRBD1 as a possible D gene (5 bases). The CDR3 runs 15 residues. In germline, CDR1 is SEHNR, CDR2 FQNEAQ (reference sequence). The V gene lost 7 bases and the J gene lost 2 bases, with 17 bases spanning the gap. For the CDR3, the DNA is TGTGCCAGCAAGCCTAAGGTCAGGGAAAACTATGGCTACACCTTC. It codes for CASKPKVRENYGYTF.

This clone has more than one count but fewer than ten. The chain links TRBV5-4 to TRBJ2-3, with 12 bases fitting TRBD2. V was clipped by 5 bases and J by 2 bases; unmatched bases: 9. The CDR3 extends over 17 amino acids. The V gene's germline CDR1 is SGHNT and CDR2 YYREEE (reference sequence). The DNA for the CDR3 is TGTGCCAGCAGTAAAACTAGCGGGGGGCTGCTCACAGATACGCAGTATTTT. Protein: CASSKTSGGLLTDTQYF.

This clone was seen a handful of times. The chain is built from TRBV7-2 and TRBJ2-7; 14 nucleotides match TRBD2. Germline-derived CDR1 and CDR2 are SGHTA and FQGNSA. V lost 5 bases to trimming and J lost 0 bases; unmatched junction nucleotides: 12. This CDR3 is built from 19 residues. DNA of the CDR3: TGTGCCAGCAGCCCGTGGACTAGCGGGAGGCCTGGGAGCTCCTACGAGCAGTACTTC. The encoded protein is CASSPWTSGRPGSSYEQYF.

The CDR3 region is CASSHNIEPYEQYF. The CDR3 nucleotides are TGTGCCAGCAGCCATAACATCGAACCCTACGAGCAGTACTTC. The V gene is TRBV7-6, the J gene TRBJ2-7; D gene uncertain. Germline V lookup: CDR1 SGHVS, CDR2 FNYEAQ. This CDR3 comprises 14 residues. The V and J ends lost 5 bases and 2 bases respectively, with 13 bases between them.

The rearrangement uses TRBV5-1 and TRBJ2-2; possibly TRBD1 for D (6 bases). V shed 0 bases and J shed 2 bases, with 11 bases lying between them. Per germline, CDR1 SGHRS and CDR2 YFSETQ. The length of the CDR3 is 16 residues. CDR3 bases: TGCGCCAGCAGCTTGGACAACAGGGTTAACACCGGGGAGCTGTTTTTT. Translation: CASSLDNRVNTGELFF.

The chain has TRBV11-3 and TRBJ2-1, with a weak D call TRBD1 (6 bases). This CDR3 comprises 13 residues. Between the trimmed V and J ends, which lost 5 bases and 9 bases, there was a span of 14 bases. CDR1 is SGHNT and CDR2 is YENEEA in the germline V gene. This CDR3 is CASSEQGMGEQFF. CDR3 in DNA: TGTGCCAGCAGCGAACAGGGCATGGGTGAGCAGTTCTTC. Full variable domain (remainder filled in from reference TRBV11-3 and TRBJ2-1): EAGVVQSPRYKIIEKKQPVAFWCNPISGHNTLYWYLQNLGQGPELLIRYENEEAVDDSQLPKDRFSAERLKGVDSTLKIQPAELGDSAVYLCASSEQGMGEQFFGPGTRLTVL.